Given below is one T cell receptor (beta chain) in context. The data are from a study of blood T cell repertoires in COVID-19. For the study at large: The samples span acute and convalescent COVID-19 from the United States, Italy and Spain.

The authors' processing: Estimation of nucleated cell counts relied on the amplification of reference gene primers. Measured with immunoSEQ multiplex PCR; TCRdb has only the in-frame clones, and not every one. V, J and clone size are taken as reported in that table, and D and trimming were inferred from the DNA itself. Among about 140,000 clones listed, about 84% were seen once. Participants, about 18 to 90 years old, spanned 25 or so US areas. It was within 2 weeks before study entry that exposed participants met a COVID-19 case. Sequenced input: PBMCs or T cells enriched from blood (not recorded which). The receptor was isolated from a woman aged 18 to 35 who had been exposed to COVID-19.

The CDR3 nucleotides are TGTGCCAGCAGCTCACAGGGGGTAACCCTAGCTGAAGCTTTCTTT. Residues: CASSSQGVTLAEAFF. The J gene is TRBJ1-1, the V gene TRBV7-9; 8 nucleotides line up with TRBD1. The CDR3 has 15 amino acids. The trim removed 4 bases at V and 6 bases at J, leaving 10 bases unmatched. CDR1 is SEHNR, CDR2 FQNEAQ, per germline (reference sequence).